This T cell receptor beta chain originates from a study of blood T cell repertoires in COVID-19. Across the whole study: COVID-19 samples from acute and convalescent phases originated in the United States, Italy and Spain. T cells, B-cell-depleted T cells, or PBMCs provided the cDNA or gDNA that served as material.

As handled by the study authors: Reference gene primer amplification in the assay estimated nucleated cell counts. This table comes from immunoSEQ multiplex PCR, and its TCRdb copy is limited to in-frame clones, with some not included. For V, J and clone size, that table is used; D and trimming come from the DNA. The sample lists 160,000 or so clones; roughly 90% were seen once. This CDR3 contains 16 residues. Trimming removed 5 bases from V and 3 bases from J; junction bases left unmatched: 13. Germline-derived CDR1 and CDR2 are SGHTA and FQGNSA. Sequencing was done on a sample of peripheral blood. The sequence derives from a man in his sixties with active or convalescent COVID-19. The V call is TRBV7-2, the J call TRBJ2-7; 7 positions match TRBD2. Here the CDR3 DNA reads TGTGCCAGCAGCCCTTACCGACTAGCTCCCAGCTACGAGCAGTACTTC. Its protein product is CASSPYRLAPSYEQYF.